The rows below give T cell receptor beta chains drawn from one sample of a study of cytomegalovirus exposure and HLA in healthy donors. TCRdb keeps only in-frame clones here, not all; method: immunoSEQ multiplex PCR. This sample has about 110,000 clones, with 75% to 85% found just once. Specimen: PBMCs. These receptors originate from a man in his late teens or twenties in good health and CMV-seronegative. Both conserved end residues are part of each CDR3. D genes are given only for firm matches. Clone size appears in some rows only: once, few, many, or a class for an expanded clone.

j_gene: TRBJ2-7
d_gene: TRBD2
abundance: -
v_gene: TRBV9
CDR3aa: CASSVAASGSSYEQYF
CDR3nt: TGTGCCAGCAGCGTAGCGGCTAGCGGGAGCTCCTACGAGCAGTACTTC

j_gene: TRBJ1-2
d_gene: TRBD1
abundance: -
v_gene: TRBV6-5
CDR3aa: CASSYSRTGEAYGYTF
CDR3nt: TGTGCCAGCAGTTACTCCCGGACAGGGGAGGCCTATGGCTACACCTTC

j_gene: TRBJ1-3
d_gene: -
abundance: -
v_gene: TRBV4-2
CDR3aa: CASSQDNKGATGNTIYF
CDR3nt: TGTGCCAGCAGCCAAGATAATAAGGGAGCTACTGGAAACACCATATATTTT

j_gene: TRBJ1-5
d_gene: TRBD1
abundance: -
v_gene: TRBV19
CDR3aa: CASSTGTAGNQPQHF
CDR3nt: TGTGCCAGTAGTACCGGGACAGCGGGCAATCAGCCCCAGCATTTT

j_gene: TRBJ2-2
d_gene: TRBD2
abundance: -
v_gene: TRBV10-3
CDR3aa: CAISVGLAGVVDTGELFF
CDR3nt: TGTGCCATCAGTGTGGGACTAGCGGGAGTAGTCGACACCGGGGAGCTGTTTTTT

j_gene: TRBJ1-5
d_gene: -
abundance: -
v_gene: TRBV28
CDR3aa: CASSTRDLGNQPQHF
CDR3nt: TGTGCCAGCAGTACCAGGGATTTGGGCAATCAGCCCCAGCATTTT

j_gene: TRBJ2-7
d_gene: TRBD1
abundance: -
v_gene: TRBV28
CDR3aa: CASSSYRGRVEQYF
CDR3nt: TGTGCCAGCAGTTCATACAGGGGGCGGGTCGAGCAGTACTTC

j_gene: TRBJ1-2
d_gene: -
abundance: -
v_gene: TRBV27
CDR3aa: CASSLKPGQGYGYTF
CDR3nt: TGTGCCAGCAGTTTGAAACCAGGGCAGGGCTATGGCTACACCTTC

j_gene: TRBJ2-2
d_gene: -
abundance: -
v_gene: TRBV27
CDR3aa: CASSLWVGRGTGELFF
CDR3nt: TGTGCCAGCAGTTTATGGGTCGGGAGAGGCACCGGGGAGCTGTTTTTT

j_gene: TRBJ2-7
d_gene: -
abundance: few
v_gene: TRBV6-1
CDR3aa: CASRITRVGSYEQYF
CDR3nt: TGTGCCAGCAGGATTACTAGGGTGGGATCCTACGAGCAGTACTTC

j_gene: TRBJ2-7
d_gene: TRBD2
abundance: -
v_gene: TRBV7-2
CDR3aa: CASKRSGSSYEQYF
CDR3nt: TGTGCCAGCAAACGTAGCGGGAGCTCCTACGAGCAGTACTTC

j_gene: TRBJ2-1
d_gene: -
abundance: -
v_gene: TRBV7-9
CDR3aa: CASRRATNEQFF
CDR3nt: TGTGCCAGCAGAAGAGCGACTAATGAGCAGTTCTTC

j_gene: TRBJ2-5
d_gene: -
abundance: -
v_gene: TRBV29-1
CDR3aa: CSHLGEALSQETQYF
CDR3nt: TGCAGTCACCTGGGGGAGGCATTATCCCAAGAGACCCAGTACTTC

j_gene: TRBJ2-7
d_gene: -
abundance: few
v_gene: TRBV6-6
CDR3aa: CASKGSGHHTSYEQYF
CDR3nt: TGTGCCAGCAAAGGTTCTGGACACCATACCTCCTACGAGCAGTACTTC

j_gene: TRBJ1-1
d_gene: TRBD1
abundance: -
v_gene: TRBV7-9
CDR3aa: CSSSLKGAGGTEAFF
CDR3nt: TGTTCCAGCAGCCTCAAGGGGGCAGGGGGCACTGAAGCTTTCTTT

j_gene: TRBJ2-3
d_gene: TRBD2
abundance: -
v_gene: TRBV4-1
CDR3aa: CASSQELAGGTDTQYF
CDR3nt: TGCGCCAGCAGCCAAGAACTAGCGGGGGGCACAGATACGCAGTATTTT

j_gene: TRBJ2-3
d_gene: -
abundance: -
v_gene: TRBV5-6
CDR3aa: CASSFRVKGGTDTQYF
CDR3nt: TGTGCCAGCAGCTTTAGGGTCAAGGGGGGCACAGATACGCAGTATTTT

j_gene: TRBJ2-1
d_gene: TRBD2
abundance: -
v_gene: TRBV7-3
CDR3aa: CASSWTSGSSYNEQFF
CDR3nt: TGTGCCAGCAGCTGGACTAGCGGGAGCTCCTACAATGAGCAGTTCTTC

j_gene: TRBJ2-7
d_gene: -
abundance: -
v_gene: TRBV29-1
CDR3aa: CSVEKGVGEQYF
CDR3nt: TGCAGCGTTGAAAAAGGGGTCGGCGAGCAGTACTTC

j_gene: TRBJ2-3
d_gene: TRBD2
abundance: -
v_gene: TRBV7-2
CDR3aa: CASSRTSGKTDTQYF
CDR3nt: TGTGCCAGCAGCCGGACTAGCGGGAAGACAGATACGCAGTATTTT

j_gene: TRBJ1-1
d_gene: -
abundance: -
v_gene: TRBV2
CDR3aa: CASSEWRSGAFF
CDR3nt: TGTGCCAGCAGTGAATGGAGGTCCGGAGCTTTCTTT

j_gene: TRBJ1-2
d_gene: -
abundance: few
v_gene: TRBV6-1
CDR3aa: CASSLTHGYTF
CDR3nt: TGTGCCAGCAGTTTGACTCATGGCTACACCTTC

j_gene: TRBJ1-1
d_gene: -
abundance: -
v_gene: TRBV13
CDR3aa: CASSVQADKAFF
CDR3nt: TGTGCCAGCAGTGTCCAGGCCGACAAAGCTTTCTTT

j_gene: TRBJ1-3
d_gene: TRBD1
abundance: few
v_gene: TRBV7-9
CDR3aa: CASSPRGTGTGNTIYF
CDR3nt: TGTGCCAGCAGCCCTAGGGGGACAGGGACTGGAAACACCATATATTTT

j_gene: TRBJ2-1
d_gene: -
abundance: -
v_gene: TRBV11-2
CDR3aa: CASSLNAGRSYNEQFF
CDR3nt: TGTGCCAGCAGCTTGAATGCGGGGAGATCCTACAATGAGCAGTTCTTC

j_gene: TRBJ1-2
d_gene: TRBD1
abundance: -
v_gene: TRBV7-2
CDR3aa: CASSYRQGDDGYTF
CDR3nt: TGTGCCAGCAGCTATCGTCAGGGGGACGATGGCTACACCTTC

j_gene: TRBJ2-1
d_gene: TRBD2
abundance: -
v_gene: TRBV6-5
CDR3aa: CASSRSGGAYNEQFF
CDR3nt: TGTGCCAGCAGCCGGTCGGGGGGGGCCTACAATGAGCAGTTCTTC

j_gene: TRBJ2-1
d_gene: -
abundance: -
v_gene: TRBV12-5
CDR3aa: CASGYRDSLSEQFF
CDR3nt: TGTGCTAGTGGTTACCGGGACTCCCTCAGTGAGCAGTTCTTC

j_gene: TRBJ2-1
d_gene: TRBD2
abundance: -
v_gene: TRBV29-1
CDR3aa: CSVLAGIVYNEQFF
CDR3nt: TGCAGCGTGCTAGCGGGAATAGTCTACAATGAGCAGTTCTTC

j_gene: TRBJ2-1
d_gene: TRBD1
abundance: -
v_gene: TRBV19
CDR3aa: CASSISRGNGNEQFF
CDR3nt: TGTGCCAGTAGTATAAGCAGGGGGAACGGTAATGAGCAGTTCTTC

j_gene: TRBJ1-5
d_gene: TRBD1
abundance: -
v_gene: TRBV15
CDR3aa: CATSRDGTGEVNQPQHF
CDR3nt: TGTGCCACCAGCAGAGATGGGACAGGGGAGGTCAATCAGCCCCAGCATTTT

j_gene: TRBJ1-1
d_gene: TRBD1
abundance: -
v_gene: TRBV5-4
CDR3aa: CASSLGGQGGVGGTEAFF
CDR3nt: TGTGCCAGCAGCCTGGGGGGACAGGGCGGGGTTGGGGGGACTGAAGCTTTCTTT

j_gene: TRBJ1-2
d_gene: -
abundance: -
v_gene: TRBV27
CDR3aa: CASSSLQGPYNGYTF
CDR3nt: TGTGCCAGCAGTTCGCTACAGGGCCCATATAATGGCTACACCTTC

j_gene: TRBJ1-1
d_gene: -
abundance: few
v_gene: TRBV7-2
CDR3aa: CASSFGLSVTFF
CDR3nt: TGTGCCAGCAGCTTTGGACTCTCGGTGACTTTCTTT

j_gene: TRBJ1-1
d_gene: -
abundance: -
v_gene: TRBV27
CDR3aa: CASSPTGNTEAFF
CDR3nt: TGTGCCAGCAGTCCTACAGGGAACACTGAAGCTTTCTTT

j_gene: TRBJ1-2
d_gene: -
abundance: once
v_gene: TRBV29-1
CDR3aa: CSVEELAGYGYTF
CDR3nt: TGCAGCGTTGAAGAACTCGCCGGCTATGGCTACACCTTC

j_gene: TRBJ2-1
d_gene: -
abundance: -
v_gene: TRBV5-4
CDR3aa: CASSHSKTGVYNEQFF
CDR3nt: TGTGCCAGCAGCCATTCCAAAACGGGAGTTTACAATGAGCAGTTCTTC

j_gene: TRBJ2-7
d_gene: -
abundance: -
v_gene: TRBV6-6
CDR3aa: CASSGTLTHYEQYF
CDR3nt: TGTGCCAGCAGTGGGACATTGACTCACTACGAGCAGTACTTC

j_gene: TRBJ2-2
d_gene: -
abundance: -
v_gene: TRBV6-6
CDR3aa: CASSSLLTTGELFF
CDR3nt: TGTGCCAGCAGCTCATTACTTACTACCGGGGAGCTGTTTTTT

j_gene: TRBJ2-1
d_gene: TRBD2
abundance: -
v_gene: TRBV5-1
CDR3aa: CASSGTQSGGNEQFF
CDR3nt: TGCGCCAGCAGCGGGACTCAATCCGGGGGGAATGAGCAGTTCTTC

j_gene: TRBJ2-2
d_gene: TRBD1
abundance: -
v_gene: TRBV6-1
CDR3aa: CASSEARPGTANTGELFF
CDR3nt: TGTGCCAGCAGTGAAGCTCGACCCGGGACAGCGAACACCGGGGAGCTGTTTTTT

j_gene: TRBJ1-4
d_gene: -
abundance: few
v_gene: TRBV4-2
CDR3aa: CASSQVPSGFGMYEKLFF
CDR3nt: TGTGCCAGCAGCCAAGTTCCCTCCGGGTTCGGGATGTATGAAAAACTGTTTTTT

j_gene: TRBJ1-2
d_gene: -
abundance: -
v_gene: TRBV7-9
CDR3aa: CASSLQGNYGYTF
CDR3nt: TGTGCCAGCAGCTTACAGGGGAACTATGGCTACACCTTC

j_gene: TRBJ2-5
d_gene: TRBD2
abundance: few
v_gene: TRBV4-2
CDR3aa: CASSQDREGQETQYF
CDR3nt: TGTGCCAGCAGCCAAGATCGGGAGGGCCAAGAGACCCAGTACTTC

j_gene: TRBJ2-1
d_gene: -
abundance: -
v_gene: TRBV6-1
CDR3aa: CASSPLYNEQFF
CDR3nt: TGTGCCAGCAGCCCCCTTTACAATGAGCAGTTCTTC

j_gene: TRBJ2-1
d_gene: -
abundance: -
v_gene: TRBV6-5
CDR3aa: CASSYGGRDHNEQFF
CDR3nt: TGTGCCAGCAGTTACGGCGGGCGAGACCACAATGAGCAGTTCTTC

j_gene: TRBJ2-7
d_gene: TRBD2
abundance: -
v_gene: TRBV25-1
CDR3aa: CASSDTSGLYEQYF
CDR3nt: TGTGCCAGCAGTGATACTAGCGGACTCTACGAGCAGTACTTC

j_gene: TRBJ2-6
d_gene: -
abundance: -
v_gene: TRBV19
CDR3aa: CASSIGDSGANVLTF
CDR3nt: TGTGCCAGTAGTATTGGAGACAGTGGGGCCAACGTCCTGACTTTC